This T cell receptor (beta chain) came from a study of T cell responses to AZD1222 COVID-19 vaccine. On the study more broadly: Analysis merged second doses at about 4 or about 12 weeks. Study-level points and caveats: Donors skewed white British and female; clonal diversity was possibly underestimated. Of the AZD1222 recipients, only 5 or 6 were seropositive at baseline.

Regarding this clone: No antigen is known for it.

The data were produced by immunoSEQ multiplex PCR, yet TCRdb's version contains in-frame clones alone and is incomplete. Among about 99,000 clones listed, approximately 92% were seen once. CDR3 size: 11 residues. Per the germline V gene, CDR1 is LGHDT and CDR2 is YNNKEL (reference sequence). V was cut by 6 bases and J by 5 bases, with 7 bases left in between. This receptor was taken from an adult in good health. The source was peripheral blood, collected on day 0 of AZD1222 vaccination. The V and J genes are TRBV3-1 (or the pseudogene TRBV3-2) and TRBJ1-2; D call uncertain. The CDR3, as DNA: TGTGCCAGCAGAGGCGGGTATGGCTACACCTTC. Its protein product is CASRGGYGYTF.